At least ten counts were recorded for the clone carrying this T cell receptor beta chain. CDR3 length: 17 residues. Germline V gene data show CDR1 as DFQATT and CDR2 as SNEGSKA (reference sequence). With 2 bases removed from V and 0 bases from J, the gap between germline ends came to 18 bases. This entry belongs to a study of metastatic and nonmetastatic thyroid tumors. Every patient was untreated before thyroid surgery. Original data processing: Using the CDR3 differences seen across clinicopathological groups, the authors built a distant-metastasis classifier for papillary thyroid cancer, which was meant to discriminate distant-metastatic patients. Via MiXCR, TCRdb re-called the PCR reads. What appears here as the V and J calls and clone size reflects TCRdb's work, not the paper's. The sample records about 14,000 clones, roughly 23% being singletons.

Input material: blood. The source is a female donor with papillary thyroid cancer or a benign thyroid nodule (not recorded which). Some clones in this sample may be carry-over from other donors' samples. The chain links TRBV20-1 to TRBJ2-3; D might be TRBD1 (5 bases). CDR3 sequence reads: CSARSPVDTTSTDTQYF. The CDR3 DNA is TGCAGTGCTAGATCCCCAGTGGACACGACTAGCACAGATACGCAGTATTTT.